The 18 T cell receptor beta chains given below trace back to one sample, sequenced in a study of T cells in Graves' hyperthyroidism and ophthalmopathy. TCR beta CDR3 regions were amplified from RNA. Carried out on the TCR CDR3, a first-round RT-PCR used the HTBI primer set. TCRdb passed the multiplex PCR reads through MiXCR, listing each CDR3 protein once. The sample has roughly 500,000 distinct CDR3 sequences, approximately 48% seen once. Material for sequencing was peripheral blood or thyroid tissue (not recorded which). These receptors were taken from an adult woman with Graves' disease, either hyperthyroidism or ophthalmopathy (not recorded which).

The table lists this clonotype with many counts. The CDR3 nucleotides are TGTGCCAGCAGCTTAGTTTCGGGGCGGTACAACTATGGCTACACCTTC. Its protein is CASSLVSGRYNYGYTF. The chain has TRBV7-2 and TRBJ1-2; tentative D call: TRBD1 (5 bases). V dropped 1 base and J dropped 2 bases, with 14 bases sitting between them. This CDR3 spans 16 amino acids. Germline V gene lookup returns CDR1 SGHTA and CDR2 FQGNSA.

In its sample, this clonotype was seen many times. The genes are TRBV14 and TRBJ2-5; a weak D match, TRBD2 (5 bases). CDR1 and CDR2 from the germline V gene are SGHDN and FVKESK. This CDR3 region has 18 residues. Trimming stripped 0 bases from V and 5 bases from J, with 22 bases between. The CDR3 reads CASSQDSSRSVLDETQYF. CDR3 DNA sequence: TGTGCCAGCAGCCAAGACTCGAGTAGATCGGTACTAGATGAGACCCAGTACTTC. Complete variable domain (other parts from reference TRBV14 and TRBJ2-5): EAGVTQFPSHSVIEKGQTVTLRCDPISGHDNLYWYRRVMGKEIKFLLHFVKESKQDESGMPNNRFLAERTGGTYSTLKVQPAELEDSGVYFCASSQDSSRSVLDETQYFGPGTRLLVL.

This chain links TRBV19 with TRBJ1-5; D ambiguous. The CDR3 totals 16 residues. The germline V and J ends were trimmed by 2 bases and 3 bases, with 14 bases remaining between them. CDR1 is LNHDA, CDR2 SQIVND, per germline (reference sequence). The CDR3 is CASSIRIRALNQPQHF. The CDR3 coding sequence is TGTGCCAGTAGTATAAGAATCCGCGCACTCAATCAGCCCCAGCATTTT. The full variable domain, its missing parts supplied by reference TRBV19 and TRBJ1-5, is DGGITQSPKYLFRKEGQNVTLSCEQNLNHDAMYWYRQDPGQGLRLIYYSQIVNDFQKGDIAEGYSVSREKKESFPLTVTSAQKNPTAFYLCASSIRIRALNQPQHFGDGTRLSIL.

As to this clonotype: This sequence may be a read error, since a much larger clone differs from it by one base. V is TRBV14 and J is TRBJ1-1; D not resolved. Germline CDR1 SGHDN, CDR2 FVKESK. Trimming removed 4 bases at V and 0 bases at J, with 12 bases between. CDR3 length: 15 amino acids. For the CDR3, the DNA is TGTGCCAGCAGCCCAGCTCCAAGGGTGAACACTGAAGCTTTCTTT. Translating it yields CASSPAPRVNTEAFF.

This clonotype was observed a few times. V is TRBV10-3 and J is TRBJ2-2; D gene ambiguous. The CDR3 consists of 11 residues. The V gene's germline CDR1 is ENHRY and CDR2 SYGVKD. With 7 bases removed from V and 6 bases from J, the gap between germline ends came to 6 bases. The CDR3 is CAIKSAGELFF. Written as DNA, the CDR3 is TGTGCCATCAAGAGTGCCGGGGAGCTGTTTTTT.

Written as DNA, the CDR3 is TGTGCCAGCAGGGGCGAAGAGACCCAGTACTTC. Translated: CASRGEETQYF. The rearrangement joins TRBV6-6 to TRBJ2-5, with unresolved D. Germline CDR1 is MNHNY and CDR2 is SVGAGI (reference sequence). V lost 6 bases and J 3 bases, leaving 5 bases between the germline ends. The CDR3 runs 11 residues.

This clonotype was found many times. The rearrangement links TRBV29-1 to TRBJ1-1; D uncertain. The germline V gene encodes CDR1 SQVTM and CDR2 ANQGSEA. This CDR3 spans 13 amino acids. The V end lost 7 bases, the J end lost 1 base, and 13 bases lay between the germline ends. Written as DNA, the CDR3 is TGCAGCGCCCAGACTCAAGGGAACACTGAAGCTTTCTTT. This gives the protein CSAQTQGNTEAFF.

This clonotype was recorded only once. The rearrangement links TRBV20-1 to TRBJ2-5, with D possibly matching TRBD2 (6 bases). The germline V gene has CDR1 DFQATT and CDR2 SNEGSKA (reference sequence). The V end lost 3 bases, the J end lost 4 bases, and 12 bases lay between the germline ends. The CDR3 sequence is 13 residues long. CDR3 sequence: CSARSVGGETQYF. Here the CDR3 DNA reads TGCAGTGCTAGGTCGGTGGGAGGAGAGACCCAGTACTTC.

This clonotype has ten or more counts. This rearrangement joins TRBV4-1 to TRBJ2-7; the D gene could be TRBD1 or TRBD2 (5 bases each). From germline, CDR1 is MGHRA and CDR2 YSYEKL. V lost 5 bases to trimming and J lost 2 bases, with 13 bases between them. The CDR3 length is 14 residues. The CDR3 reads CASSVRDGTYEQYF. The CDR3 DNA reads TGCGCCAGCAGCGTACGGGACGGGACCTACGAGCAGTACTTC.

This clonotype came up many times. The chain combines TRBV20-1 with TRBJ2-6, with D possibly TRBD1 on 6 matching bases. Trimming stripped 6 bases from V and 0 bases from J, with 9 bases between. This CDR3 is 14 amino acids long. Germline CDR1 DFQATT, CDR2 SNEGSKA (reference sequence). The CDR3 DNA follows: TGCAGTGCCCCGGACAGCTCTGGGGCCAACGTCCTGACTTTC. It codes for CSAPDSSGANVLTF.

The genes are TRBV20-1 and TRBJ1-1, with no clear D. V lost 0 bases and J lost 3, with 8 bases in between. CDR3 length: 13 residues. The germline CDR1 and CDR2 sequences are DFQATT and SNEGSKA (reference sequence). The CDR3 protein is CSARDRQDTEAFF. Here the CDR3 DNA reads TGCAGTGCTAGAGACCGTCAGGACACTGAAGCTTTCTTT.

A note on this clonotype: A read error may produce the germline difference seen at one junction end. The CDR3 DNA sequence: TGTGCCACCAGCAGTCCAGGAAACCCTGGAAACACCCTATATTTT. This codes for CATSSPGNPGNTLYF. J is TRBJ1-3 and V is TRBV15; D remains ambiguous. CDR1 and CDR2 from the germline V gene are LNHNV and YYDKDF (reference sequence). The CDR3 totals 15 residues.

The sample holds a few counts of this clonotype. The chain is built from TRBV28 and TRBJ1-5; D possibly corresponds to TRBD1 (5 bases). There are 14 residues in the CDR3. Germline CDR1 MDHEN, CDR2 SYDVKM. V lost 8 bases and J 6 bases, leaving 17 bases between the germline ends. CDR3 DNA sequence: TGTGCCAGCTTTCATGGGGCAGCATTTCAGCCCCAGCATTTT. Translation: CASFHGAAFQPQHF.

The rearrangement uses TRBV6-6 and TRBJ1-5; D ambiguous. The CDR3 loop spans 16 amino acids. V lost 0 bases to trimming and J lost 0 bases, with 9 bases between them. Germline assignment: CDR1 MNHNY and CDR2 SVGAGI (reference sequence). The CDR3 region is CASSYSGEFSNQPQHF. CDR3 in DNA: TGTGCCAGCAGTTACTCCGGGGAGTTTAGCAATCAGCCCCAGCATTTT.

The chain carries TRBV10-3 and TRBJ2-7; 9 bases fit TRBD1. Germline V CDR1 and CDR2: ENHRY, SYGVKD. The junction had 6 bases not matched to a gene; V was cut back by 6 bases and J by 3 bases. The CDR3 totals 14 residues. The CDR3 protein is CAIRNRDRVYEQYF. CDR3 nucleotide sequence: TGTGCCATCAGGAACCGGGACAGGGTCTACGAGCAGTACTTC.

The CDR3 DNA reads TGTGCCAGCAGCTCGAGTCCTACAGGGTCTGGGGCCAACGTCCTGACTTTC. As protein: CASSSSPTGSGANVLTF. The J gene is TRBJ2-6, the V gene TRBV7-3, with D possibly TRBD1 on 6 matching bases. With 4 bases removed from V and 1 base from J, the gap between germline ends came to 14 bases. CDR1 is SGHTA and CDR2 is FQGTGA in the germline V gene. The length of the CDR3 is 17 residues.

The V gene is TRBV29-1, the J gene TRBJ1-1, with a possible D match to TRBD1 (5 bases). V was clipped by 4 bases and J by 1 base, with 10 bases between them. The CDR3 runs to 13 residues. Germline V gives CDR1 SQVTM, CDR2 ANQGSEA. CDR3 bases: TGCAGCGTTGCGGGACGCCAGAACACTGAAGCTTTCTTT. Translating it yields CSVAGRQNTEAFF.

The chain employs TRBV29-1 and TRBJ2-5, with D possibly TRBD2 on 6 matching bases. The CDR3 is made up of 13 amino acids. Germline V gives CDR1 SQVTM, CDR2 ANQGSEA. Trimming took 8 bases from V and 4 from J, leaving 17 bases between them. The CDR3 DNA reads TGCAGCTTCCCGGGAGAGGTGGGAGAGACCCAGTACTTC. This sequence encodes CSFPGEVGETQYF.